This T cell receptor beta chain emerged from a study of blood T cell repertoires in COVID-19. The wider study: The study drew acute and convalescent COVID-19 samples from the United States, Italy and Spain.

Followed over time, Seattle patients had been enrolled while infection was active. The V end was cut by 7 bases, the J end by 0 bases, with 13 bases between. This CDR3 spans 15 amino acids. Germline V gene sequence: CDR1 MNHEY, CDR2 SMNVEV (reference sequence). In the original analysis: Quantification of nucleated cells was approximated via reference gene primer amplification. The table came from immunoSEQ multiplex PCR; TCRdb's copy has only in-frame clones and leaves some out. That table is the source of V, J and clone size, and D and trimming were worked out from the DNA. The data hold hundreds of thousands of clones, with 88% observed a single time.

The clonotype comes from an older woman with COVID-19, enrolled during active disease. The J gene is TRBJ1-5, the V gene TRBV27; D perhaps matches TRBD1 (5 bases). Specimen: peripheral blood. The chain's CDR3 is CASTRQLNSNQPQHF. Here the CDR3 DNA reads TGTGCCAGCACCAGACAGCTCAATAGCAATCAGCCCCAGCATTTT.